These T cell receptor beta chains were read from a single sample in a study of identical twins. One entry per CDR3 protein results from TCRdb running MiXCR on the 5' RACE reads. The sample yields 510,000 or so distinct CDR3 sequences, roughly 15% seen once. These same data were also listed under a study on yellow fever vaccine responses in identical twins.

The sequencing input was CD4+ T cells sorted from blood. These TCRs come from a woman between 18 and 29 years old in good health. CDR3s include the opening cysteine and the closing phenylalanine or tryptophan. The D gene is left open where the match is weak. Clone size is shown for a subset of rows, as once, few, many or a class of expanded clone.

j_call d_call v_call clone_size cdr3_nt cdr3_aa
TRBJ2-1 TRBD2 TRBV5-4 . TGTGCCACTCTGGCGGGAGGGCCGAGCGATGAGCAGTTCTTC CATLAGGPSDEQFF
TRBJ2-3 . TRBV3-1 few TGTGCCAGCAGCCCCCAACCCCCTAGGGCCGGGGGAGATACGCAGTATTTT CASSPQPPRAGGDTQYF
TRBJ2-2 . TRBV20-1 . TGCAGTGCTAGAGATCAGGGACCAAACACCGGGGAGCTGTTTTTT CSARDQGPNTGELFF
TRBJ1-2 . TRBV2 . TGTGCCAGCAGTGAAATTCCCCTCTCAGTCACCTTC CASSEIPLSVTF
TRBJ1-1 . TRBV29-1 few TGCAGCGTTGAAGGAGGGCACGGGTTGGGCGCCGCGGGAGCTTTCTTT CSVEGGHGLGAAGAFF
TRBJ2-2 TRBD1 TRBV7-2 . TGTGCCAGCAGCGTCGGACAGGGTGTAGCCGGGGAGCTGTTTTTT CASSVGQGVAGELFF
TRBJ2-4 . TRBV2 . TGTGCCAGCAGCGAGGTAGGGGCCTTGGAAGCCAAAAACATTCAGTACTTC CASSEVGALEAKNIQYF
TRBJ2-2 . TRBV20-1 . TGCAGTGCTAGAGATTTTTCCGGGGAGCTGTTTTTT CSARDFSGELFF
TRBJ2-2 TRBD2 TRBV10-2 . TGCGCCAGCAGACAGACTAGCGGGATTTCCGGGGAGCTGTTTTTT CASRQTSGISGELFF
TRBJ2-1 TRBD2 TRBV4-1 . TGCGCCAGCAGCCAAAGGGTTCCTACTAGCGGGATATACAATGAGCAGTTCTTC CASSQRVPTSGIYNEQFF
TRBJ2-7 TRBD2 TRBV7-3 . TGTGCCAGCAGCAGGGGACTAGCGGCTGCCTACGAGCAGTACTTC CASSRGLAAAYEQYF
TRBJ2-5 TRBD1 TRBV28 few TGTGCCAGCCAGCAGGGGGCTCAAGAGACCCAGTACTTC CASQQGAQETQYF
TRBJ2-7 . TRBV14 . TGTGCCAGCAGCCAAGATCGGAATAAGCAGTACTTC CASSQDRNKQYF
TRBJ1-1 . TRBV29-1 few TGCAGCGTTGAAGATTACAAGGGCACTGAAGCTTTCTTT CSVEDYKGTEAFF
TRBJ1-2 . TRBV2 few TGTGCCAGCAGTGGGGCAGGGGCGATCTATGGCTACACCTTC CASSGAGAIYGYTF
TRBJ1-2 TRBD1 TRBV28 . TGTGCCAGCAGTTTCCAAACAGGGGGCGTTAACTATGGCTACACCTTC CASSFQTGGVNYGYTF
TRBJ2-1 . TRBV5-1 . TGCGCCAGCAGTGATAAAACAGGGTCAAGCTACAATGAGCAGTTCTTC CASSDKTGSSYNEQFF
TRBJ2-6 . TRBV10-2 . TGCGCCAGCAGTAACAGGAATGGGGCCAACGTCCTGACTTTC CASSNRNGANVLTF
TRBJ1-4 TRBD1 TRBV12-3/TRBV12-4 many TGTGCCAGCAAGGTCCAGGGGGCCAATGAAAAACTGTTTTTT CASKVQGANEKLFF
TRBJ2-7 . TRBV6-1 few TGTGCCAGCAGCACAAGCCTCCAGGGTTCCTACGAGCAGTACTTC CASSTSLQGSYEQYF
TRBJ2-5 TRBD2 TRBV29-1 few TGCAGCGCCACCGGACTAGCGTTAAATTACCAGTACTTC CSATGLALNYQYF
TRBJ2-4 . TRBV5-1 few TGCGCCAGCAGCTTGGGAGACGGGCCAGCCAACATTCAGTACTTC CASSLGDGPANIQYF
TRBJ2-3 . TRBV11-1 . TGTGCCAGCAGCTTAGCTCGGGGGGCCAGGCCTAGCACAGATACGCAGTATTTT CASSLARGARPSTDTQYF
TRBJ2-3 TRBD2 TRBV24-1 few TGTGCCACCAGTGATACATGGACTAGCGGGAATACAGATACGCAGTATTTT CATSDTWTSGNTDTQYF
TRBJ1-5 . TRBV28 . TGTGCCAGCGTTAGACTGGCCAATCAGCCCCAGCATTTT CASVRLANQPQHF
TRBJ2-5 TRBD2 TRBV12-3/TRBV12-4 . TGTGCCAGCAGTCTTGGGACTAGCGGGAGGGCCGTGGAGACCCAGTACTTC CASSLGTSGRAVETQYF
TRBJ1-4 . TRBV11-1 . TGTGCCAGCAGCCGGAGGGAGAATGAAAAACTGTTTTTT CASSRRENEKLFF
TRBJ1-4 . TRBV24-1 many TGTGCCACCAGTGACCCTGGGAGGAAAAAACTGTTTTTT CATSDPGRKKLFF
TRBJ2-4 . TRBV9 few TGTGCCAGCAGCGTAGTGGCAGAGGCGGCCAAAAACATTCAGTACTTC CASSVVAEAAKNIQYF
TRBJ2-3 TRBD1 TRBV4-2 few TGTGCCAGCAGCCCAGGAGTTACAGGGGAAACAGATACGCAGTATTTT CASSPGVTGETDTQYF
TRBJ2-7 . TRBV12-3/TRBV12-4 . TGTGCCAGCAGTCCGGGCGGGCAGGCCTACGAGCAGTACTTC CASSPGGQAYEQYF
TRBJ1-1 TRBD1 TRBV5-1 few TGCGCCAGCAGCTTGGCCGAAACAGGGGGCTCTGAAGCTTTCTTT CASSLAETGGSEAFF
TRBJ2-5 . TRBV3-1 many TGTGCCAGCAGCCGGGCAGGGAGGGAGACCCAGTACTTC CASSRAGRETQYF
TRBJ2-2 TRBD2 TRBV4-2 . TGTGCCAGCAGCCCACCTTGGAGTAGCGGGGGGGCGAACACCGGGGAGCTGTTTTTT CASSPPWSSGGANTGELFF
TRBJ2-2 TRBD2 TRBV5-8 few TGTGCCAGCAGGCCGGGACTAGTCCCCGGGGAGCTGTTTTTT CASRPGLVPGELFF
TRBJ2-5 TRBD2 TRBV24-1 few TGTGCCACCAGTGATCCTAGCGGAGTTCGGGAGACCCAGTACTTC CATSDPSGVRETQYF
TRBJ2-1 TRBD1 TRBV19 . TGTGCCAGTAGTATAATTTTTGGGACAGGTTCCAATGAGCAGTTCTTC CASSIIFGTGSNEQFF
TRBJ2-1 . TRBV20-1 many TGCAGTGCTAAGAGATCGGCCGGGGAGCAGTTCTTC CSAKRSAGEQFF
TRBJ2-3 . TRBV10-1 . TGCGCCAGCAGTCGGGGGAGTGGGGCAGATACGCAGTATTTT CASSRGSGADTQYF
TRBJ1-5 . TRBV6-1 . TGTGCCAGCAGTGAACTGCTAGTTAATCAGCCCCAGCATTTT CASSELLVNQPQHF
TRBJ2-3 . TRBV29-1 many TGCAGCGTAAGGCCCGGGTTGAGTACAGATACGCAGTATTTT CSVRPGLSTDTQYF
TRBJ2-3 . TRBV5-1 many TGTGCCAGCAGTTCGGGGACTAGCACAGATACGCAGTATTTT CASSSGTSTDTQYF
TRBJ2-1 TRBD1 TRBV15 . TGTGCCACCAGCAGGGGACAGGGTGATGAGCAGTTCTTC CATSRGQGDEQFF
TRBJ2-2 . TRBV24-1 . TGTGCCACCAGTGGGGTCAGGGGACGGAACACCGGGGAGCTGTTTTTT CATSGVRGRNTGELFF
TRBJ2-3 TRBD2 TRBV12-3/TRBV12-4 few TGTGCCAGCAGGCTTCGTAGCGGGGGAGTGGTAGATACGCAGTATTTT CASRLRSGGVVDTQYF
TRBJ1-4 . TRBV25-1 . TGTGCCAGCAGTGAATATGACCCGATAGTTGACGGTGCAACTAATGAAAAACTGTTTTTT CASSEYDPIVDGATNEKLFF
TRBJ2-7 . TRBV7-9 once TGTGCCAGCAGCTTAGTACCGCACTACGAGCAGTACTTC CASSLVPHYEQYF
TRBJ2-7 . TRBV5-6 . TGTGCCAGCAGCTTAGGAGTCCGTTTCTCCTACGAGCAGTACTTC CASSLGVRFSYEQYF